A few counts support the clone carrying this T cell receptor (beta chain). Sequencing used immunoSEQ multiplex PCR; TCRdb keeps in-frame clones, though not all of them. The sample holds roughly 18,000 clones, roughly 69% seen once. Per the germline V gene, CDR1 is LNHDA and CDR2 is SQIVND (reference sequence). The CDR3 has 11 amino acids. V gave up 7 bases and J gave up 5 bases, with 5 bases separating them. This record comes from a study of sequential checkpoint blockade in melanoma. Across the study: Maintenance nivolumab came after either treatment sequence.

Sample treatment: randomized to nivolumab then ipilimumab (arm A) or the reverse (arm B). Sorted cells were live CD3+CD8+, lacking CD19 and CD56, from PBMCs. The sequencing used CD8+ T cells sorted from blood (inferred from file names), collected from a patient given nivolumab and ipilimumab in sequence. This receptor was identified in a human donor with melanoma. V usage is TRBV19 and J usage is TRBJ2-2; no definite D call. The chain's CDR3 is CASTITGELFF. CDR3 nucleotide sequence: TGTGCCAGTACCATTACCGGGGAGCTGTTTTTT.